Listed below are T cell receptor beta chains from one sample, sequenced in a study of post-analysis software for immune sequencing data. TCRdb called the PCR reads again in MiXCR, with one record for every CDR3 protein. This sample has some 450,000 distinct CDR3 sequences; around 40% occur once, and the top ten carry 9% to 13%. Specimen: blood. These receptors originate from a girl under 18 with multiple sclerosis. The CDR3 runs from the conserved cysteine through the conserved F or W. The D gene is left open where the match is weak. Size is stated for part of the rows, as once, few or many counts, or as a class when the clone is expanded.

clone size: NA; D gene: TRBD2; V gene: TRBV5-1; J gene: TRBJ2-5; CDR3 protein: CASSLGRVGEETQYF; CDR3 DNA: TGCGCCAGCAGCCTCGGGAGGGTTGGGGAAGAGACCCAGTACTTC
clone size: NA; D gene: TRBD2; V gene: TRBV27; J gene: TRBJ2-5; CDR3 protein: CASGLPLQGLAAETQYF; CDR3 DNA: TGTGCCAGCGGACTCCCCCTGCAGGGACTAGCAGCAGAGACCCAGTACTTC
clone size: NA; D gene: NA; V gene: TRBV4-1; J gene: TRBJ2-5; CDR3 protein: CASSQDQSDYLSPNLQETQYF; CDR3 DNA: TGCGCCAGCAGCCAAGATCAGTCAGACTACCTCTCTCCTAACCTGCAGGAGACCCAGTACTTC
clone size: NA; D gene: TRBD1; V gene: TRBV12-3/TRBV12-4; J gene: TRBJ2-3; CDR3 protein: CASSLDGTGGDTQYF; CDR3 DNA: TGTGCCAGCAGTTTAGACGGGACAGGGGGAGATACGCAGTATTTT
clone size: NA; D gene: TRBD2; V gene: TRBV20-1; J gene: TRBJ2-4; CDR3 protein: CSADLAGGTKNIQYF; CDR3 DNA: TGCAGTGCTGATCTAGCGGGAGGAACCAAAAACATTCAGTACTTC
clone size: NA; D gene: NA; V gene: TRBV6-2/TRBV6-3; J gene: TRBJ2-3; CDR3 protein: CATSGGVPDTQYF; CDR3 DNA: TGTGCCACGAGCGGCGGCGTGCCGGATACGCAGTATTTT
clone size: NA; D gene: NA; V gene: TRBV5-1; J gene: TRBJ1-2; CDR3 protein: CARSPLDGGGDGYTF; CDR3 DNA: TGCGCCCGCAGCCCGTTGGATGGGGGGGGAGATGGCTACACCTTC
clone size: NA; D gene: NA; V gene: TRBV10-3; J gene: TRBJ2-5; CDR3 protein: CAISGSGPTPTQYF; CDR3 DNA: TGTGCCATCAGTGGGTCTGGACCAACCCCGACCCAGTACTTC
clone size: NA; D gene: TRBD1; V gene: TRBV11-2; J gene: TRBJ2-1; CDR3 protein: CASSALGTGGSEQFF; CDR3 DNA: TGTGCCAGCAGCGCGCTCGGGACAGGGGGGAGTGAGCAGTTCTTC
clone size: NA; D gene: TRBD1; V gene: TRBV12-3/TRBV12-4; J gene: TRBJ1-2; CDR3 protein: CASSLQPGGGTNYGYTF; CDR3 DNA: TGTGCCAGCAGTTTGCAACCAGGGGGAGGAACTAACTATGGCTACACCTTC
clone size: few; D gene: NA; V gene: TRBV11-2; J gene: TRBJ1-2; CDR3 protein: CASSPQVMGYGYTF; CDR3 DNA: TGTGCCAGCAGCCCCCAGGTGATGGGCTATGGCTACACCTTC
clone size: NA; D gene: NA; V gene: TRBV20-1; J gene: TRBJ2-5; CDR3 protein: CSARVTGEETQYF; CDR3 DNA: TGCAGTGCTAGGGTCACGGGGGAAGAGACCCAGTACTTC
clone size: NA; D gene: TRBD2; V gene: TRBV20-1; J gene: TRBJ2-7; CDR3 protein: CSARDSSGRFRVVYNEQYF; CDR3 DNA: TGCAGTGCTAGAGATTCCAGCGGGAGGTTTCGGGTGGTGTACAATGAGCAGTACTTC
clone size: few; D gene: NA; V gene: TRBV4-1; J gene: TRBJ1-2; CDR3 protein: CASSLQLGANYGYTF; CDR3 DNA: TGCGCCAGCAGCCTCCAGTTGGGGGCCAACTATGGCTACACCTTC
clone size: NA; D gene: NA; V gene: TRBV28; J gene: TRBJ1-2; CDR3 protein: CASSFKITNYGYTF; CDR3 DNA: TGTGCCAGCAGTTTTAAGATTACTAACTATGGCTACACCTTC
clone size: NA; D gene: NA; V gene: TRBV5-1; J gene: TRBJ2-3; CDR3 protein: CASSLNSLSTDTQYF; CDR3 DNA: TGCGCCAGCAGCTTGAACTCACTCAGCACAGATACGCAGTATTTT
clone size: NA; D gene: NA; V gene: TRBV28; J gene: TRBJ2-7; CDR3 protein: CASSLLGDPYEQYF; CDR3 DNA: TGTGCCAGCAGTTTACTAGGAGACCCCTACGAGCAGTACTTC
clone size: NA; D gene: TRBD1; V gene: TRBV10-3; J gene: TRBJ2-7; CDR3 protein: CAVSPSGDRAYEQYF; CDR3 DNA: TGTGCCGTCAGTCCTTCGGGGGACAGGGCTTACGAGCAGTACTTC
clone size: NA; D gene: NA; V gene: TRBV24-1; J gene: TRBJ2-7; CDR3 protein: CATSGSRLEDYEQYF; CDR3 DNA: TGTGCCACCAGTGGATCGAGACTGGAAGACTACGAGCAGTACTTC
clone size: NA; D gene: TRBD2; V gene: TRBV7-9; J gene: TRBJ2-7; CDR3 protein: CASIPNLAGDYEQYF; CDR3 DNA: TGTGCCAGCATCCCAAATCTAGCGGGAGACTACGAGCAGTACTTC
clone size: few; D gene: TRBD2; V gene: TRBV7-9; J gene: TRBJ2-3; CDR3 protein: CASRRSGSRADTQYF; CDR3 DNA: TGTGCCAGCAGACGGAGCGGGAGTAGGGCAGATACGCAGTATTTT
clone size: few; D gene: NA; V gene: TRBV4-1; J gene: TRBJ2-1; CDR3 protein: CASSQDSRDNEQFF; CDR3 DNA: TGCGCCAGCAGCCAAGATAGCAGGGATAATGAGCAGTTCTTC
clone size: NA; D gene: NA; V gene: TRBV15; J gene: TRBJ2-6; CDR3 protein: CATSTGTSGANVLTF; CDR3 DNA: TGTGCCACCAGTACGGGAACCTCTGGGGCCAACGTCCTGACTTTC
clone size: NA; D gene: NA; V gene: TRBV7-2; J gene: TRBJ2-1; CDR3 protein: CASSLVGGGTYNEQFF; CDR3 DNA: TGTGCCAGCAGCTTAGTCGGGGGAGGAACCTACAATGAGCAGTTCTTC
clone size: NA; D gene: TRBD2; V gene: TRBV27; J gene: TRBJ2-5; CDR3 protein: CASNKSPGTSGRSEETQYF; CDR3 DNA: TGTGCCAGCAACAAAAGCCCCGGGACTAGCGGGAGGTCGGAGGAGACCCAGTACTTC
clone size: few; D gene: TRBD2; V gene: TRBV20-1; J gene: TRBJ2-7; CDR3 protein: CSARHSGSSYEQYF; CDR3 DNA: TGCAGTGCTAGACATAGCGGGAGCTCCTACGAGCAGTACTTC
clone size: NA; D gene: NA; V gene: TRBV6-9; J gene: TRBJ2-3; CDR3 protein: CANDWGGNTDTQYF; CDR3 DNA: TGTGCCAACGACTGGGGCGGTAACACAGATACGCAGTATTTT
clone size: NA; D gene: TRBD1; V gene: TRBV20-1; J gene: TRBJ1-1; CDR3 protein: CSAMTGTGDFTEAFF; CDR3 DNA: TGCAGTGCTATGACCGGGACAGGGGATTTTACTGAAGCTTTCTTT
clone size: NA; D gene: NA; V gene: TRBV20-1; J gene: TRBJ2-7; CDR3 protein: CSAPFSYEQYF; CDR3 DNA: TGCAGTGCTCCTTTCTCCTACGAGCAGTACTTC
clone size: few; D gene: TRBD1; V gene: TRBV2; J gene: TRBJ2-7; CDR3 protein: CASRKGTENTYEQYF; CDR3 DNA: TGTGCCAGCAGAAAAGGGACAGAAAATACCTACGAGCAGTACTTC
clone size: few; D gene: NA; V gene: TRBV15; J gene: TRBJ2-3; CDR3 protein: CATSRFGTDTQYF; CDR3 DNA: TGTGCCACCAGCAGATTCGGGACAGATACGCAGTATTTT
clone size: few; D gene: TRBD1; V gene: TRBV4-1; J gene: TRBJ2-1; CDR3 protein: CASSQDMGQVYNEQFF; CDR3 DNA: TGCGCCAGCAGCCAAGATATGGGACAGGTTTACAATGAGCAGTTCTTC
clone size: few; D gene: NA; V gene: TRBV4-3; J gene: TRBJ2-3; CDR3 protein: CASSQGGGTLKGTDTQYF; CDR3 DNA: TGCGCCAGCAGCCAAGGTGGCGGGACCCTCAAGGGTACAGATACGCAGTATTTT
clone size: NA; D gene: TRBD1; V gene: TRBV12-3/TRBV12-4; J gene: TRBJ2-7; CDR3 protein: CASSLHTGTVPYEQYF; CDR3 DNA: TGTGCCAGCAGCCTGCATACCGGGACAGTTCCCTACGAGCAGTACTTC
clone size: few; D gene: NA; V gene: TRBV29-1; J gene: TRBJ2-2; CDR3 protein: CSVEAGIDTGELFF; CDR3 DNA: TGCAGCGTTGAGGCAGGGATAGACACCGGGGAGCTGTTTTTT
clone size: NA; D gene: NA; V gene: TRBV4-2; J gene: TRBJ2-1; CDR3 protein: CASSQASISYNEQFF; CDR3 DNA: TGTGCCAGCAGCCAGGCTAGCATTTCCTACAATGAGCAGTTCTTC
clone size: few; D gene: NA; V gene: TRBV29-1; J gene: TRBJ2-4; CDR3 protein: CSVGVAVQGIQYF; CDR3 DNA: TGCAGCGTGGGAGTAGCGGTCCAGGGCATTCAGTACTTC
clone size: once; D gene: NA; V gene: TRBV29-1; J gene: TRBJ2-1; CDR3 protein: CSVPRVSKSRNEQFF; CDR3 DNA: TGCAGCGTTCCCCGCGTTTCCAAGAGCCGGAATGAGCAGTTCTTC
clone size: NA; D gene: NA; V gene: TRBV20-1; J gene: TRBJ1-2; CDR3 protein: CSARESSDLGSHTF; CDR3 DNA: TGCAGTGCTAGAGAGAGTTCGGACCTTGGCAGCCACACCTTC
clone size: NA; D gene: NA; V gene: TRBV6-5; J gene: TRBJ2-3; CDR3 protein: CASSTSVTDTQYF; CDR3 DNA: TGTGCCAGCAGCACTAGTGTAACAGATACGCAGTATTTT
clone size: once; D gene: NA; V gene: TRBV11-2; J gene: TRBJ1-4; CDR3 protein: CASSLVGPAEKLFF; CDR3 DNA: TGTGCCAGCAGCTTAGTGGGCCCGGCGGAAAAACTGTTTTTT
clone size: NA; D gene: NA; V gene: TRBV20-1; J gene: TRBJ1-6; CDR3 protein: CSAKDTLNSPLHF; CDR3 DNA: TGCAGTGCAAAGGACACCCTCAATTCACCCCTCCACTTT
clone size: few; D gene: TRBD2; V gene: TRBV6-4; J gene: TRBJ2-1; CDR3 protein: CASSEKAGGFYNEQFF; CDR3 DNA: TGTGCCAGCAGTGAAAAAGCGGGAGGGTTCTACAATGAGCAGTTCTTC
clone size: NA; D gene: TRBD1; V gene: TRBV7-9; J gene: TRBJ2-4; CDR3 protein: CASSSPNRGDRDIQYF; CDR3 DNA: TGTGCCAGCAGCTCACCTAACAGGGGGGATAGGGACATTCAGTACTTC
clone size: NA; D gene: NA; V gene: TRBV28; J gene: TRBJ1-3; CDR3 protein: CASSLRLRGSSGNTIYF; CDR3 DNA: TGTGCCAGCAGTTTACGATTACGGGGGAGCTCTGGAAACACCATATATTTT